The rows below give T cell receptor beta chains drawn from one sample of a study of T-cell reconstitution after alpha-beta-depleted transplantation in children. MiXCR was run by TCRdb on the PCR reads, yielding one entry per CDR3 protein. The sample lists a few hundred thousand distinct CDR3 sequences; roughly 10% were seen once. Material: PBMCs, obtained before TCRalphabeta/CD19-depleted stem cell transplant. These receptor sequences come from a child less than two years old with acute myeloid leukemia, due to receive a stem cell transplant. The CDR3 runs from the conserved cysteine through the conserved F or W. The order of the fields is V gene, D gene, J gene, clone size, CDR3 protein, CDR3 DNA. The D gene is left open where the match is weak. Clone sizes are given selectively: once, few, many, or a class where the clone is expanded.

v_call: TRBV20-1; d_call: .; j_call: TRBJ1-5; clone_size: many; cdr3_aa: CSANPARGNQPQHF; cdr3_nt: TGCAGTGCTAACCCGGCCCGAGGGAATCAGCCCCAGCATTTT
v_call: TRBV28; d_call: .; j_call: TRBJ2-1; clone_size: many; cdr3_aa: CASKVGVVNNEQFF; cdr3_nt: TGTGCCAGCAAAGTAGGGGTGGTGAACAATGAGCAGTTCTTC
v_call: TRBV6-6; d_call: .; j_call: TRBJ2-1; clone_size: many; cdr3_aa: CASSSTGQFF; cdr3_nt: TGTGCCAGCAGTTCAACTGGACAGTTCTTC
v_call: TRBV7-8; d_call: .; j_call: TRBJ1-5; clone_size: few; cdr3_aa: CASSLEGLFSNQPQHF; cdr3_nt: TGTGCCAGCAGCTTAGAGGGGCTGTTCAGCAATCAGCCCCAGCATTTT
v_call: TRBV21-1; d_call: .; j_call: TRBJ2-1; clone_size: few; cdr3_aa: CASKGGQRITSGRATEQFF; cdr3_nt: TGTGCCAGCAAAGGGGGACAGCGCATTACTAGCGGGAGGGCCACGGAGCAGTTCTTC
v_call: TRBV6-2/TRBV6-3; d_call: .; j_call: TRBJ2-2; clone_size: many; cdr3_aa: CASRLQYTGELFF; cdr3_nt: TGTGCCAGCAGACTACAATACACCGGGGAGCTGTTTTTT
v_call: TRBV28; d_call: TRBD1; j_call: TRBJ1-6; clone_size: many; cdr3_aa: CASSGQGNSPLHF; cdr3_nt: TGTGCCAGCAGCGGACAGGGCAATTCACCCCTCCACTTT
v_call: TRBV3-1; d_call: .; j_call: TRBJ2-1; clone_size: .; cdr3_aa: CAWGSNNEQFF; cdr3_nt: TGTGCCTGGGGCAGTAACAATGAGCAGTTCTTC
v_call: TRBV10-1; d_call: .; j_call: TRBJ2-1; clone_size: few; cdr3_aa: CASSRVDDEQFF; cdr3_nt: TGCGCCAGCAGCCGTGTGGACGATGAGCAGTTCTTC
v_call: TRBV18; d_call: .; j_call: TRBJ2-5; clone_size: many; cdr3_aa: CASSPVTVGPETQYF; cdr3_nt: TGTGCCAGCTCACCTGTGACAGTGGGGCCAGAGACCCAGTACTTC
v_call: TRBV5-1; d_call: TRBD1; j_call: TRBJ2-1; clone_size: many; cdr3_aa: CASSPGQGNNEQFF; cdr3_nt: TGCGCCAGCAGCCCGGGACAGGGCAACAATGAGCAGTTCTTC
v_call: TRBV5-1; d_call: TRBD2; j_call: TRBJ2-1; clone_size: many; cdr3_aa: CASRGTGGADEQFF; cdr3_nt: TGCGCCAGCAGAGGAACCGGGGGGGCGGATGAGCAGTTCTTC
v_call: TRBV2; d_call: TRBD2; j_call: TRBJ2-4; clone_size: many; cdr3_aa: CASSDFLPGLAGGMAKNIQYF; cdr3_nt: TGTGCCAGCAGTGACTTCCTCCCGGGACTAGCGGGAGGGATGGCCAAAAACATTCAGTACTTC
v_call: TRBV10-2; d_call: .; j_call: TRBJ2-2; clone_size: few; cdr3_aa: CASSGQIHTGELFF; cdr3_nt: TGCGCCAGCAGTGGACAGATTCACACCGGGGAGCTGTTTTTT
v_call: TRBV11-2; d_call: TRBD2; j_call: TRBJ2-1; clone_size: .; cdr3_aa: CASSLDPTSGVSYNEQFF; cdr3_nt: TGTGCCAGCAGCTTAGATCCGACTAGCGGGGTCTCCTACAATGAGCAGTTCTTC
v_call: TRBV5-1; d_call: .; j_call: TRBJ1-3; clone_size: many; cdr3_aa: CASSSRAGRVDEPGNTIYF; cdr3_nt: TGCGCCAGCAGCTCCCGCGCAGGGAGGGTAGACGAACCTGGAAACACCATATATTTT
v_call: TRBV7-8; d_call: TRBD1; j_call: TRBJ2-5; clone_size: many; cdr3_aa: CASSLVNRGLGETQYF; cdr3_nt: TGTGCCAGCAGCTTAGTAAACAGGGGGCTGGGGGAGACCCAGTACTTC
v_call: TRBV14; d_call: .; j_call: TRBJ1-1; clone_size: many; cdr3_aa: CASRGKMNTEAFF; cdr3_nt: TGTGCCAGCAGAGGGAAAATGAACACTGAAGCTTTCTTT
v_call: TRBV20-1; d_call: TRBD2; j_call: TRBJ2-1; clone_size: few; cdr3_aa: CSATQGTSRGEQFF; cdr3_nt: TGCAGTGCTACCCAAGGGACTAGCAGGGGTGAGCAGTTCTTC
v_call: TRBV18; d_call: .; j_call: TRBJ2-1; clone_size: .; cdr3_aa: CASSTSQLEQFF; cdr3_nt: TGTGCCAGCTCAACCTCTCAACTTGAGCAGTTCTTC
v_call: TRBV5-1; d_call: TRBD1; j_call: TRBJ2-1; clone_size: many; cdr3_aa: CASRHSRDSLYNEQFF; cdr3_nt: TGCGCCAGCCGGCACTCCCGGGACAGCCTTTACAATGAGCAGTTCTTC
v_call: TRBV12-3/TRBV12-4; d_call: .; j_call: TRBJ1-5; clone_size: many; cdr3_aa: CASSSRTVSNQPQHF; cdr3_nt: TGTGCCAGCAGTTCCCGGACAGTTAGCAATCAGCCCCAGCATTTT
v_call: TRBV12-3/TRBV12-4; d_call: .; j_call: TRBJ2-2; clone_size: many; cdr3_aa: CASSITGTNTGELFF; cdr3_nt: TGTGCCAGCAGTATAACAGGGACGAACACCGGGGAGCTGTTTTTT
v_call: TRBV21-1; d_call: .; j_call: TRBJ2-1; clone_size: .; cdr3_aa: CASSKKGTDGSNEQFF; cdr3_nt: TGTGCCAGCAGCAAGAAAGGGACGGATGGTTCGAATGAGCAGTTCTTC
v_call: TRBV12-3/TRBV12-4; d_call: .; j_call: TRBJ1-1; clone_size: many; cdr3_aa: CASSLGIRRQPEAFF; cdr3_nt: TGTGCCAGCAGTTTAGGCATAAGGAGACAGCCTGAAGCTTTCTTT
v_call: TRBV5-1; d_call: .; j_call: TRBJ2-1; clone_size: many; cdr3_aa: CASGDGLPSEQFF; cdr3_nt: TGCGCCAGTGGGGACGGCCTGCCATCTGAGCAGTTCTTC
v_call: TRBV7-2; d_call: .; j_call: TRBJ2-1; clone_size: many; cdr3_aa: CASSFGGGGGIVEQFF; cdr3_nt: TGTGCCAGCAGCTTCGGTGGGGGAGGGGGGATTGTGGAGCAGTTCTTC
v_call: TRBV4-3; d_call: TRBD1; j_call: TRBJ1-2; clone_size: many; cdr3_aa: CASSQVPQGAPESYTF; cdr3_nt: TGCGCCAGCAGCCAAGTCCCCCAGGGGGCGCCGGAAAGCTACACCTTC
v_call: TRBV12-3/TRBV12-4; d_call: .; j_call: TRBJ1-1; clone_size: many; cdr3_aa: CASSPLRDGTEAFF; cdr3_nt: TGTGCCAGCAGTCCTCTCAGGGATGGGACTGAAGCTTTCTTT